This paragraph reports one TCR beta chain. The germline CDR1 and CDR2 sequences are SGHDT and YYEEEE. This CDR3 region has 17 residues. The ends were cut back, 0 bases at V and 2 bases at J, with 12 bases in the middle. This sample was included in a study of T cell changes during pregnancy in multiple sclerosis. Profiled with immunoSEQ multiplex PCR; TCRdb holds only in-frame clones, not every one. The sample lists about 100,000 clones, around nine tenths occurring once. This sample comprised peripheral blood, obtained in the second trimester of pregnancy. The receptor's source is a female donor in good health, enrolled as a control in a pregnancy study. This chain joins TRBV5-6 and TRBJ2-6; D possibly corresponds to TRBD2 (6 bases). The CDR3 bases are TGTGCCAGCAGCTTGGCTTTAGGAGGGGCTGGGGCCAACGTCCTGACTTTC. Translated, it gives CASSLALGGAGANVLTF. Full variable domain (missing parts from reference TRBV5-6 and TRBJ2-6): DAGVTQSPTHLIKTRGQQVTLRCSPKSGHDTVSWYQQALGQGPQFIFQYYEEEERQRGNFPDRFSGHQFPNYSSELNVNALLLGDSALYLCASSLALGGAGANVLTFGAGSRLTVL.